The 7 T cell receptor beta chains reported below all come from one sample, sequenced in a study of T cell changes during pregnancy in multiple sclerosis. Repertoires were generated with immunoSEQ multiplex PCR, while TCRdb's copy carries only in-frame clones and drops some. Altogether 50,000 or so clones are present, about 91% being singletons, with the ten largest covering about a tenth. Sequenced material: CD8+ T cells from peripheral blood mononuclear cells, taken after pregnancy. All receptors derive from a female donor with multiple sclerosis, enrolled in a pregnancy study.

The V gene is TRBV19, the J gene TRBJ2-7; D is uncertain. The CDR3 loop spans 15 amino acids. Germline values: CDR1 LNHDA, CDR2 SQIVND (reference sequence). The V and J ends lost 6 bases and 9 bases respectively, with 24 bases between them. The chain's CDR3 is CASSNLSSSFTRQYF. In nucleotides, the CDR3 is TGTGCCAGTAGCAATTTGTCATCATCGTTTACGAGGCAGTACTTC. Drawing the rest from reference TRBV19 and TRBJ2-7, the complete variable domain is DGGITQSPKYLFRKEGQNVTLSCEQNLNHDAMYWYRQDPGQGLRLIYYSQIVNDFQKGDIAEGYSVSREKKESFPLTVTSAQKNPTAFYLCASSNLSSSFTRQYFGPGTRLTVT.

The chain combines TRBV27 with TRBJ2-7, with D uncertain. Between the trimmed V and J ends, which lost 2 bases and 3 bases, there was a span of 8 bases. Germline CDR1 is MNHEY and CDR2 is SMNVEV (reference sequence). This CDR3 has 13 amino acids. The chain's CDR3 is CASSLNSFYEQYF. The CDR3 nucleotides are TGTGCCAGCAGTTTAAACAGTTTCTACGAGCAGTACTTC.

This clone was counted once. This sequence joins TRBV18 and TRBJ1-5; 10 nucleotides match TRBD1. CDR1 and CDR2 (germline): KGHSH, LQKENI. The V and J ends lost 1 base and 0 bases, in that order; junction bases with no gene match: 12. This CDR3 region has 20 residues. DNA of the CDR3: TGTGCCAGCTCACCACATTCCGGGACAGGGGTTAGATATAGCAATCAGCCCCAGCATTTT. Encoded protein: CASSPHSGTGVRYSNQPQHF. Combining the CDR3 with reference TRBV18 and TRBJ1-5 gives the whole variable domain NAGVMQNPRHLVRRRGQEARLRCSPMKGHSHVYWYRQLPEEGLKFMVYLQKENIIDESGMPKERFSAEFPKEGPSILRIQQVVRGDSAAYFCASSPHSGTGVRYSNQPQHFGDGTRLSIL.

V is TRBV13 and J is TRBJ1-1, with 8 bases aligning to TRBD1. V was clipped by 5 bases and J by 1 base; unmatched bases: 6. CDR3 length: 15 residues. From germline, CDR1 is PRHDT and CDR2 FYEKMQ (reference sequence). CDR3 amino acids: CASSPVTGGNTEAFF. As DNA, the CDR3 is TGTGCCAGCAGCCCTGTAACAGGGGGGAACACTGAAGCTTTCTTT.

V is TRBV6-5 and J is TRBJ2-7, with TRBD2 as a possible D gene (6 bases). V lost 5 bases and J 3 bases, leaving 17 bases between the germline ends. Germline CDR1 reads MNHEY; CDR2 reads SVGAGI. The CDR3 spans 15 residues. Written as DNA, the CDR3 is TGTGCCAGCAGTACTTTTTCCGGGGGAATCTACGAGCAGTACTTC. Translated: CASSTFSGGIYEQYF.

The gene calls are TRBV4-1 and TRBJ1-5; no clear D gene. Germline V gene sequence: CDR1 MGHRA, CDR2 YSYEKL. The CDR3 sequence is 14 residues long. Trimming removed 3 bases from V and 0 bases from J, with 6 bases in between. CDR3 nucleotides: TGCGCCAGCAGCCACGCGGATAGCAATCAGCCCCAGCATTTT. It encodes CASSHADSNQPQHF.

The V and J genes are TRBV9 and TRBJ2-7; D might be TRBD2 (6 bases). This CDR3 has 14 residues. CDR1 is SGDLS and CDR2 is YYNGEE in the germline V gene. V shed 3 bases and J shed 3 bases, with 13 bases lying between them. The CDR3 loop reads CASSGGTSNYEQYF. CDR3 DNA: TGTGCCAGCAGCGGCGGAACTAGCAACTACGAGCAGTACTTC.